The next 22 T cell receptor beta chains were all read from a single sample in a study of CD8+ T cells in alopecia areata. In each case, RNA was isolated and then reverse transcribed into cDNA as the sequencing template. Clones were read by immunoSEQ multiplex PCR, and TCRdb kept only the in-frame ones, dropping some. The sample holds more than 95,000 clones; about 51% are singletons and the top ten take more than 9%. Sequenced sample: NKG2D-low CD8+ T cells sorted from blood. Receptor source: a human donor with alopecia areata.

The rearrangement joins TRBV25-1 to TRBJ2-1, with 9 bases aligning to TRBD1. V lost 1 base and J lost 8; bases outside the gene matches: 9. The CDR3 is 16 residues long. Looked up from germline, CDR1 is MGHDK and CDR2 is SYGVNS. The CDR3 reads CASSELWTGEEDEQFF. For the CDR3, the DNA is TGTGCCAGCAGTGAATTATGGACAGGGGAGGAAGATGAGCAGTTCTTC. Using reference TRBV25-1 and TRBJ2-1 for the parts outside the CDR3, the full variable domain is EADIYQTPRYLVIGTGKKITLECSQTMGHDKMYWYQQDPGMELHLIHYSYGVNSTEKGDLSSESTVSRIRTEHFPLTLESARPSHTSQYLCASSELWTGEEDEQFFGPGTRLTVL.

CDR3 bases: TGTGCCAGCAGCCCCCCAGGAGTTGGCACAGATACGCAGTATTTT. Amino acids: CASSPPGVGTDTQYF. The genes are TRBV11-2 and TRBJ2-3; D remains ambiguous. The CDR3 spans 15 residues. Between the trimmed V and J ends, which lost 5 bases and 1 base, there was a span of 13 bases. CDR1 is SGHAT and CDR2 is FQNNGV in the germline V gene.

Worth noting for this clone: A much larger clone sits a single nucleotide away, making a read error possible. This rearrangement joins TRBV6-5 to TRBJ2-6; D not resolved. The CDR3 is 14 amino acids. CDR1 and CDR2 from the germline V gene are MNHEY and SVGAGI. Trimming took 5 bases from V and 0 from J, leaving 5 bases between them. The CDR3 region has the DNA TGTGCCAGCAGTGAGAGCTCTGGGGCCAACGTCCTGACTTTC. It is translated as CASSESSGANVLTF.

The chain is built from TRBV5-6 and TRBJ2-2; perhaps TRBD1 as D (8 bases). Germline lookup yields CDR1 SGHDT and CDR2 YYEEEE. With 4 bases removed from V and 4 bases from J, the gap between germline ends came to 23 bases. This CDR3 region has 18 residues. For the CDR3, the DNA is TGTGCCAGCAGCCTAAAGAAGACAGGGGACTACCGCACCGGGGAGCTGTTTTTT. It encodes CASSLKKTGDYRTGELFF.

The chain carries TRBV29-1 and TRBJ1-2; possible D gene TRBD1, 5 bases. V shed 4 bases and J shed 3 bases, with 21 bases lying between them. The CDR3 extends over 16 amino acids. Germline V lookup: CDR1 SQVTM, CDR2 ANQGSEA. DNA for the CDR3: TGCAGCGTTGCGGGGGAGGCCCTAAGAGCGGACTATGGCTACACCTTC. Residues: CSVAGEALRADYGYTF. The whole variable domain, filled in from reference TRBV29-1 and TRBJ1-2, reads SAVISQKPSRDICQRGTSLTIQCQVDSQVTMMFWYRQQPGQSLTLIATANQGSEATYESGFVIDKFPISRPNLTFSTLTVSNMSPEDSSIYLCSVAGEALRADYGYTFGSGTRLTVV.

This clone was seen a handful of times. The V and J genes are TRBV28 and TRBJ2-1; no firm D call. The CDR3 sequence is 11 residues long. The V gene's germline CDR1 is MDHEN and CDR2 SYDVKM. V lost 6 bases to trimming and J lost 8 bases, with 8 bases between them. The CDR3 coding sequence is TGTGCCAGCAGCCGAAGCGATGAGCAGTTCTTC. It yields the protein CASSRSDEQFF.

The chain recombines TRBV27 with TRBJ1-4; the match to TRBD1 covers 8 bases. This CDR3 region has 15 residues. Looked up from germline, CDR1 is MNHEY and CDR2 is SMNVEV (reference sequence). Unmatched junction bases numbered 11, after V lost 8 bases and J lost 6 bases. The CDR3 spells CASGMTGDVDEKLFF. CDR3 coding DNA: TGTGCCAGCGGAATGACAGGGGACGTGGATGAAAAACTGTTTTTT.

The CDR3 coding sequence is TGTGCCAGCACAAGGGATAGCCGCTACACCTTC. Amino acids: CASTRDSRYTF. The chain employs TRBV2 and TRBJ1-2, with D unclear. The CDR3 spans 11 residues. Trimming shortened V by 7 bases and J by 9 bases, and 12 bases separated the two germline ends. The germline CDR1 and CDR2 sequences are SNHLY and FYNNEI.

The chain carries TRBV29-1 and TRBJ2-7; 8 nucleotides match TRBD1. In germline, CDR1 is SQVTM, CDR2 ANQGSEA. The junction had 8 bases not matched to a gene; V was cut back by 7 bases and J by 6 bases. The CDR3 spans 12 residues. In DNA form, the CDR3 reads TGCAGCGCGACAGGGGCCTTTCTCGAGCAGTACTTC. Residues: CSATGAFLEQYF.

This chain uses TRBV27 with TRBJ2-3; D ambiguous. CDR1 MNHEY and CDR2 SMNVEV come from the germline V gene (reference sequence). The CDR3 has 12 residues. V was cut by 6 bases and J by 5 bases, with 9 bases left in between. CDR3 nucleotide sequence: TGTGCCAGCAGGCTAGGGTTAGATACGCAGTATTTT. It translates to CASRLGLDTQYF.

The V call is TRBV4-1, the J call TRBJ1-5; no reliable D call. Trimming removed 0 bases from V and 5 bases from J, with 5 bases in between. CDR1 and CDR2 from the germline V gene are MGHRA and YSYEKL. The CDR3 runs 13 residues. As DNA, the CDR3 is TGCGCCAGCAGCCAAGAAAGGGATCAGCCCCAGCATTTT. This translates into CASSQERDQPQHF.

This clone came up a few times. This chain links TRBV27 with TRBJ1-1; no firm D call. Trimming left V 3 bases short and J 1 base short, with 6 bases between. Germline V gene lookup returns CDR1 MNHEY and CDR2 SMNVEV (reference sequence). The CDR3 loop spans 13 amino acids. The CDR3 loop reads CASSFYANTEAFF. The CDR3 region has the DNA TGTGCCAGCAGTTTTTATGCGAACACTGAAGCTTTCTTT.

The chain is built from TRBV29-1 and TRBJ2-1; 8 bases line up with TRBD2. J gave up 6 bases and V 6 bases, and 4 bases lay outside the gene matches. From germline, CDR1 is SQVTM and CDR2 ANQGSEA. The CDR3 sequence is 12 residues long. CDR3: CSVIGLANEQFF. In DNA form, the CDR3 reads TGCAGCGTCATAGGACTAGCCAATGAGCAGTTCTTC.

V is TRBV29-1 and J is TRBJ1-1; no firm D call. Germline V gives CDR1 SQVTM, CDR2 ANQGSEA. This CDR3 has 13 residues. The V end was cut by 3 bases, the J end by 0 bases, with 8 bases between. CDR3: CSVEQPLNTEAFF. As DNA, the CDR3 is TGCAGCGTTGAGCAGCCTCTGAACACTGAAGCTTTCTTT. The full variable domain, rest sourced from reference TRBV29-1 and TRBJ1-1, is SAVISQKPSRDICQRGTSLTIQCQVDSQVTMMFWYRQQPGQSLTLIATANQGSEATYESGFVIDKFPISRPNLTFSTLTVSNMSPEDSSIYLCSVEQPLNTEAFFGQGTRLTVV.

This clone was detected a few times. The chain uses TRBV7-9 and TRBJ1-2; no firm D call. The V gene's germline CDR1 is SEHNR and CDR2 FQNEAQ (reference sequence). V gave up 2 bases and J gave up 5 bases, with 12 bases separating them. The CDR3 has 14 amino acids. In DNA, the CDR3 is TGTGCCAGCAGCTTAAATCCAGTGTGGTATGGCTACACCTTC. Amino acids: CASSLNPVWYGYTF.

This chain connects TRBV29-1 to TRBJ2-1, with TRBD2 matching over 9 bases. J gave up 0 bases and V 0 bases, and 6 bases lay outside the gene matches. This CDR3 contains 17 residues. The germline V gene has CDR1 SQVTM and CDR2 ANQGSEA. DNA for the CDR3: TGCAGCGTTGAAGACGTACTAGCGGGTGTCTCCTACAATGAGCAGTTCTTC. This codes for CSVEDVLAGVSYNEQFF.

The rearrangement joins TRBV20-1 to TRBJ2-4, with D unresolved. V was clipped by 3 bases and J by 13 bases, with 10 bases between them. The CDR3 is 10 amino acids. Germline CDR1 and CDR2: DFQATT and SNEGSKA (reference sequence). Written as DNA, the CDR3 is TGCAGTGCTAGTGACGGGTTCCAGTACTTC. Its translation is CSASDGFQYF.

J is TRBJ2-1 and V is TRBV30; D is ambiguous. CDR3 length: 10 amino acids. V lost 0 bases to trimming and J lost 10 bases, with 4 bases between them. Germline CDR1 and CDR2: GTSNPN and SVGIG (reference sequence). The CDR3: CAWSVGEQFF. DNA for the CDR3: TGTGCCTGGAGTGTAGGGGAGCAGTTCTTC.

Only a few counts were recorded for this clone. The rearrangement uses TRBV27 and TRBJ2-5, with 7 bases that match TRBD2. Germline CDR1 reads MNHEY; CDR2 reads SMNVEV (reference sequence). The ends lost 4 bases at V and 5 bases at J; junction bases unmatched: 4. This CDR3 is 13 amino acids long. CDR3 DNA sequence: TGTGCCAGCAGTTGGGGTAGCGGGGAGACCCAGTACTTC. Translating gives CASSWGSGETQYF.

Only a few counts were recorded for this clone. The CDR3 DNA sequence: TGTGCCTGGAGTTCGGCTGGAGAGGTGAATGAGCAGTTCTTC. It is translated as CAWSSAGEVNEQFF. The rearrangement links TRBV30 to TRBJ2-1; D unclear. Looked up from germline, CDR1 is GTSNPN and CDR2 is SVGIG (reference sequence). The CDR3 has 14 residues. The ends were cut back, 2 bases at V and 7 bases at J, with 15 bases in the middle.

J is TRBJ2-1 and V is TRBV28, with D perhaps matching TRBD1 (6 bases). Deletions cut 6 bases from V and 0 bases from J, with 15 bases between. CDR3 length: 16 residues. Germline lookup yields CDR1 MDHEN and CDR2 SYDVKM. CDR3 protein: CASSSVSDSSYNEQFF. CDR3 DNA sequence: TGTGCCAGCAGCTCCGTTTCGGACAGCTCCTACAATGAGCAGTTCTTC.

The chain has TRBV29-1 and TRBJ2-7, with 9 bases fitting TRBD1. CDR1 is SQVTM, CDR2 ANQGSEA, per germline. The trim removed 6 bases at V and 2 bases at J, leaving 8 bases unmatched. This CDR3 contains 14 residues. The CDR3 protein is CSVLLGQGPYEQYF. For the CDR3, the DNA is TGCAGCGTCCTGCTGGGACAGGGACCCTACGAGCAGTACTTC.